This TCR beta chain was found in a study of control samples from healthy donors and cancer patients. Here immunoSEQ multiplex PCR was the method, and the copy in TCRdb shows in-frame clones only, minus some. The sample gives fewer than 30,000 clones, approximately 85% of which show up once; approximately 6.9% is in the top ten. Sequenced sample: PBMCs. This sequence was found in an older woman with head and neck cancer.

The CDR3 sequence: CASSGTAMNTEAFF. The CDR3 nucleotides read TGTGCCAGCTCCGGGACAGCAATGAACACTGAAGCTTTCTTT. The V and J genes are TRBV18 and TRBJ1-1, with 7 bases aligning to TRBD1. J lost 0 bases, V lost 6 bases, and 4 bases had no gene match. Germline-derived CDR1 and CDR2 are KGHSH and LQKENI. This CDR3 has 14 residues.